These 23 T cell receptor beta chains were sequenced from one sample in a study of blood T cells in healthy people across ages. It was with a sample-barcoded 5' primer and a J-beta primer mix that a second PCR of about 6 to 12 cycles was run. MiXCR, run by TCRdb on the 5' RACE reads, gives a single entry per CDR3 protein. The sample lists hundreds of thousands of distinct CDR3 sequences, 32% occurring once. The sample comprised blood. The receptor source for this set is an elderly woman in good health.

This clonotype was detected ten times or more. CDR3 nucleotides: TGTGCCAGCAGCCGAGGACAGGGAGGCTACACCTTC. Translating it yields CASSRGQGGYTF. The chain carries TRBV6-5 and TRBJ1-2, with 8 bases matching TRBD1. The CDR3 contains 12 residues. The germline V gene has CDR1 MNHEY and CDR2 SVGAGI. V lost 6 bases to trimming and J lost 8 bases; unmatched junction nucleotides: 5.

The chain combines TRBV6-5 with TRBJ1-1, with D possibly matching TRBD1 (5 bases). Trimming took 7 bases from V and 5 from J, leaving 17 bases between them. CDR1 is MNHEY and CDR2 is SVGAGI in the germline V gene. The CDR3 runs 14 residues. In DNA form, the CDR3 reads TGTGCCAGCAACCCAACAGGCCTGGGGACTGAAGCTTTCTTT. It codes for CASNPTGLGTEAFF.

The V gene is TRBV5-1, the J gene TRBJ2-2; a possible D gene is TRBD2 (6 bases). Trimming shortened V by 1 base and J by 0 bases, and 10 bases separated the two germline ends. CDR3 size: 16 residues. Per germline, CDR1 SGHRS and CDR2 YFSETQ. The CDR3 DNA is TGCGCCAGCAGCTTGTACGGGAGCGCGAACACCGGGGAGCTGTTTTTT. It codes for CASSLYGSANTGELFF.

This clonotype was detected once. CDR3 amino acids: CASRDSRDAEAFF. The CDR3 DNA reads TGTGCCAGCAGGGATTCCCGGGACGCAGAAGCTTTCTTT. This rearrangement joins TRBV25-1 to TRBJ1-1, with D maybe TRBD1 (5 bases). Germline CDR1 is MGHDK and CDR2 is SYGVNS. This CDR3 is 13 amino acids long. Trimming cost V 6 bases and J 8 bases, with 16 bases left between them.

This clonotype has just a few counts. The V call is TRBV30, the J call TRBJ1-1; no reliable D call. The germline V and J ends were trimmed by 3 bases and 6 bases, with 8 bases remaining between them. The CDR3 has 11 amino acids. CDR1 GTSNPN and CDR2 SVGIG come from the germline V gene (reference sequence). CDR3 residues: CAWSRAAEAFF. The CDR3 nucleotides read TGTGCCTGGAGCCGGGCCGCTGAAGCTTTCTTT. The full variable domain, its missing parts supplied by reference TRBV30 and TRBJ1-1, is SQTIHQWPATLVQPVGSPLSLECTVEGTSNPNLYWYRQAAGRGLQLLFYSVGIGQISSEVPQNLSASRPQDRQFILSSKKLLLSDSGFYLCAWSRAAEAFFGQGTRLTVV.

This clonotype was detected once. A much larger clone sits a single nucleotide away, making a read error possible. The chain couples TRBV6-5 to TRBJ2-7; either TRBD1 or TRBD2 may fit D (5 bases each). Trimming removed 5 bases from V and 5 bases from J, with 16 bases in between. There are 14 residues in the CDR3. Germline V gene sequence: CDR1 MNHEY, CDR2 SVGAGI. CDR3 bases: TGTGCCAGCAGTGACCGACGGGGCGCCGACGAGCAGTACTTC. As protein: CASSDRRGADEQYF.

As for this clonotype: Compared with germline, one end of the junction differs, possibly owing to a read error. V usage is TRBV20-1 and J usage is TRBJ2-5, with D maybe TRBD2 (7 bases). The germline V gene has CDR1 DFQATT and CDR2 SNEGSKA (reference sequence). This CDR3 region has 14 residues. The CDR3 here is CGARGGSGRGTQYF. The CDR3 DNA follows: TGCGGTGCTAGGGGGGGATCCGGGCGGGGGACCCAGTACTTC.

The chain is built from TRBV4-1 and TRBJ2-3, with D perhaps given as TRBD1 or TRBD2 (7 bases each). Trimming left V 4 bases short and J 3 bases short, with 17 bases between. The germline V gene encodes CDR1 MGHRA and CDR2 YSYEKL. This CDR3 comprises 16 residues. The CDR3 is CASSRQGGASTDTQYF. The CDR3 coding sequence is TGCGCCAGCAGCCGGCAGGGGGGGGCTTCGACAGATACGCAGTATTTT.

The chain joins TRBV24-1 to TRBJ2-3; the D is unclear. The CDR3 extends over 14 amino acids. CDR1 is KGHDR and CDR2 is SFDVKD in the germline V gene. Trimming pared 0 bases from V and 1 base from J, leaving 4 bases between. In nucleotides, the CDR3 is TGTGCCACCAGTGATTTGGGCGGCACAGATACGCAGTATTTT. Amino acid sequence: CATSDLGGTDTQYF.

This clonotype was counted at least ten times. V and J are TRBV12-3 or TRBV12-4 and TRBJ2-7, with 8 nucleotides matching TRBD1. The CDR3 is 13 residues long. V dropped 6 bases and J dropped 5; count of bases not matched to a gene: 6. DNA of the CDR3: TGTGCCAGCAGGCAACAGGGGGTCGACGAGCAGTACTTC. Translating gives CASRQQGVDEQYF.

This clonotype was seen a single time. The chain carries TRBV5-1 and TRBJ2-5; possibly TRBD1 or TRBD2 for D (6 bases each). Germline V gene sequence: CDR1 SGHRS, CDR2 YFSETQ. This CDR3 is 15 amino acids long. V lost 4 bases and J lost 5, with 18 bases in between. Written as DNA, the CDR3 is TGCGCCAGCAGCGTAGATGGTTCCGGGGGCGAGACCCAGTACTTC. Protein: CASSVDGSGGETQYF.

A word on this clonotype: One base away lies a much larger clone, so this may be a sequencing read error. V is TRBV5-1 and J is TRBJ1-1, with a tentative D call TRBD1 (6 bases). Per germline, CDR1 SGHRS and CDR2 YFSETQ. The CDR3 contains 16 residues. V was cut by 0 bases and J by 5 bases, with 17 bases left in between. The CDR3 here is CASSLGGGAIETEAFF. CDR3 DNA sequence: TGCGCCAGCAGCTTGGGTGGGGGGGCGATTGAGACTGAAGCTTTCTTT.

This clonotype was seen ten or more times. This sequence joins TRBV30 and TRBJ2-7; D is unresolved. The CDR3 consists of 13 residues. The ends were cut back, 1 base at V and 4 bases at J, with 11 bases in the middle. Germline V gives CDR1 GTSNPN, CDR2 SVGIG (reference sequence). The CDR3 nucleotides read TGTGCCTGGAGTGGTGGGCTGGGTTACGAGCAGTACTTC. Translated: CAWSGGLGYEQYF.

This clonotype was counted between two and nine times. V is TRBV6-5 and J is TRBJ2-4; either TRBD1 or TRBD2 may supply D (6 bases each). The J call is in doubt because the DNA end fits TRBJ2-7 better. Per germline, CDR1 MNHEY and CDR2 SVGAGI. The CDR3 is 14 residues long. The CDR3 region is CASSYRGAIDEQYF. CDR3 nucleotide sequence: TGTGCCAGCAGTTACAGGGGGGCGATCGACGAGCAGTACTTC.

The chain links TRBV12-3 or TRBV12-4 to TRBJ1-1; TRBD1 matches 10 bases. The CDR3 has 14 amino acids. V gave up 4 bases and J gave up 5 bases; unmatched junction bases: 4. CDR3: CASSWGQGRTEAFF. CDR3 coding DNA: TGTGCCAGCAGTTGGGGACAGGGGAGGACTGAAGCTTTCTTT.

In the case of this clonotype: An end of the junction does not agree with germline; a read error may underlie this. J is TRBJ2-1 and V is TRBV7-9; no firm D call. The J call may be mistaken, given a closer DNA end match to TRBJ2-7. CDR1 is SEHNR, CDR2 FQNEAQ, per germline (reference sequence). The CDR3 sequence is 11 residues long. CDR3 loop: CASNLVNEQYF. Here the CDR3 DNA reads TGTGCCAGCAACTTAGTTAATGAGCAGTACTTC.

This chain joins TRBV5-1 and TRBJ2-3, with a tentative D call TRBD1 (5 bases). V was shortened by 7 bases and J by 6 bases, with 21 bases between the two germline ends. This CDR3 has 15 amino acids. Per germline, CDR1 SGHRS and CDR2 YFSETQ. The CDR3 protein is CASGERPGREDTQYF. Written as DNA, the CDR3 is TGCGCCAGCGGGGAACGCCCAGGGCGTGAGGATACGCAGTATTTT.

Many counts were recorded for this clonotype. The chain combines TRBV7-3 with TRBJ2-1, with 7 bases that match TRBD1. V dropped 6 bases and J dropped 7; count of bases not matched to a gene: 6. There are 13 residues in the CDR3. Germline-derived CDR1 and CDR2 are SGHTA and FQGTGA. This chain's CDR3 is CASRAGGGNEQFF. CDR3 bases: TGTGCCAGCAGAGCAGGGGGTGGGAATGAGCAGTTCTTC.

As to this clonotype: This could be a read error, since a much larger clone is one nucleotide away. The J gene is TRBJ2-5, the V gene TRBV20-1; maybe TRBD2 (6 bases). The CDR3 loop spans 12 amino acids. The ends were cut back, 2 bases at V and 2 bases at J, with 6 bases in the middle. Germline CDR1 DFQATT, CDR2 SNEGSKA (reference sequence). The CDR3 DNA reads as TGCAGTGCTAGACGGGAGCAAGAGACCCAGTACTTC. This gives the protein CSARREQETQYF.

This clonotype appeared many times. V gene TRBV7-2 combines with J gene TRBJ1-4; 8 bases fit TRBD1. The germline V gene has CDR1 SGHTA and CDR2 FQGNSA. V was clipped by 2 bases and J by 7 bases; unmatched bases: 6. The length of the CDR3 is 15 residues. The CDR3 loop reads CASSLITGGVEKLFF. The DNA for the CDR3 is TGTGCCAGCAGCTTAATTACAGGGGGGGTTGAAAAACTGTTTTTT.

Of note for this clonotype: Given a much more abundant clone one base away, this may be a read error. This chain links TRBV29-1 with TRBJ2-4; D is perhaps TRBD1 (5 bases). CDR3 length equals 12 residues. V lost 3 bases to trimming and J lost 13 bases, with 16 bases between them. Germline V gene data show CDR1 as SQVTM and CDR2 as ANQGSEA. The CDR3 is CSVDQGWREQYF. The CDR3, as DNA: TGCAGCGTTGATCAGGGTTGGCGTGAGCAGTACTTC.

The J gene is TRBJ1-6, the V gene TRBV7-9, with 8 bases lining up with TRBD1. V was pared by 5 bases and J by 11 bases, with 8 bases of the junction left unmatched. Germline CDR1 and CDR2: SEHNR and FQNEAQ (reference sequence). There are 14 residues in the CDR3. The CDR3 DNA follows: TGTGCCAGCAGCCCGGACAGGGTCTATCCACCCCTCCACTTT. It specifies CASSPDRVYPPLHF.

This clonotype occurred many times. V gene TRBV30 combines with J gene TRBJ1-1; D gene uncertain. Trimming cost V 2 bases and J 0 bases, with 7 bases left between them. CDR3 size: 13 residues. From germline, CDR1 is GTSNPN and CDR2 SVGIG (reference sequence). CDR3 residues: CAWSRLVNTEAFF. The CDR3 nucleotides are TGTGCCTGGAGTCGATTGGTGAACACTGAAGCTTTCTTT.